Presented here are 22 T cell receptor beta chains from one specimen sequenced in a study of cytomegalovirus exposure and HLA in healthy donors. PCR primers comprised 60 Vbeta and 13 Jbeta primers. This table comes from immunoSEQ multiplex PCR, and its TCRdb copy is limited to in-frame clones, with some not included. The repertoire table contains some 180,000 clones. The specimen was PBMCs. Source of these receptors: a man aged 25 to 40 in good health and CMV-seronegative.

The V gene is TRBV6-6, the J gene TRBJ1-3, with TRBD1 as a possible D gene (6 bases). Germline values: CDR1 MNHNY, CDR2 SVGAGI (reference sequence). The CDR3 runs 16 residues. Trimming left V 0 bases short and J 4 bases short, with 13 bases between. In DNA, the CDR3 is TGTGCCAGCAGTTACTCGGATAAGAGGGGGGGAAACACCATATATTTT. This codes for CASSYSDKRGGNTIYF.

The CDR3 is CASSLGQGQGDTQYF. The CDR3 DNA is TGCGCCAGCAGCTTGGGGCAGGGGCAGGGAGATACGCAGTATTTT. V gene TRBV5-1 combines with J gene TRBJ2-3; a weak D match, TRBD1 (6 bases). CDR1 is SGHRS, CDR2 YFSETQ, per germline. The CDR3 consists of 15 residues. V gave up 0 bases and J gave up 5 bases, with 13 bases separating them.

The chain is built from TRBV7-9 and TRBJ2-3, with TRBD1 matching over 12 bases. CDR1 is SEHNR and CDR2 is FQNEAQ in the germline V gene (reference sequence). CDR3 length equals 17 residues. After removal of 5 bases from V and 0 bases from J, the junction contained 6 bases not matched to a gene. The DNA of the CDR3 is TGTGCCAGCAGCCTCGGGACAGGGGGCACCAGCACAGATACGCAGTATTTT. This translates into CASSLGTGGTSTDTQYF.

This rearrangement joins TRBV7-9 to TRBJ2-7; D gene ambiguous. V shed 8 bases and J shed 0 bases, with 14 bases lying between them. This CDR3 comprises 14 residues. CDR1 and CDR2 from the germline V gene are SEHNR and FQNEAQ (reference sequence). This CDR3 reads CASAPPGGSYEQYF. CDR3 DNA sequence: TGTGCCAGCGCCCCTCCGGGTGGCTCCTACGAGCAGTACTTC.

V gene TRBV7-9 combines with J gene TRBJ2-2; tentative D call: TRBD1 (9 bases). Germline V lookup: CDR1 SEHNR, CDR2 FQNEAQ (reference sequence). V was cut by 5 bases and J by 7 bases, with 26 bases left in between. This CDR3 is 18 amino acids long. CDR3 amino acids: CASSIRLSGTGKDGELFF. As DNA, the CDR3 is TGTGCCAGCAGCATACGGCTTAGCGGGACAGGGAAGGACGGGGAGCTGTTTTTT. Full variable domain (missing parts from reference TRBV7-9 and TRBJ2-2): DTGVSQNPRHKITKRGQNVTFRCDPISEHNRLYWYRQTLGQGPEFLTYFQNEAQLEKSRLLSDRFSAERPKGSFSTLEIQRTEQGDSAMYLCASSIRLSGTGKDGELFFGEGSRLTVL.

This CDR3 reads CASSSRRAYNSPLHF. CDR3 nucleotide sequence: TGTGCCAGCAGCTCACGACGGGCCTATAATTCACCCCTCCACTTT. J is TRBJ1-6 and V is TRBV11-2; no clear D gene. V was trimmed by 4 bases and J by 2 bases, leaving 9 bases between them. CDR3 length equals 15 residues. Germline V CDR1 and CDR2: SGHAT, FQNNGV.

V and J are TRBV28 and TRBJ2-1; TRBD2 matches 10 bases. The CDR3 spans 17 residues. Germline V lookup: CDR1 MDHEN, CDR2 SYDVKM. With 7 bases clipped from V and 6 bases from J, the junction kept 15 bases outside the gene matches. CDR3 sequence (DNA): TGTGCCAGCATTGTATCAGGACCCGGGACTAGCGCCAATGAGCAGTTCTTC. Translation gives CASIVSGPGTSANEQFF.

The chain combines TRBV13 with TRBJ2-7, with TRBD1 as a possible D gene (6 bases). V lost 2 bases to trimming and J lost 3 bases, with 8 bases between them. This CDR3 has 13 amino acids. Germline loops: CDR1 PRHDT, CDR2 FYEKMQ (reference sequence). The CDR3: CASSLNRVYEQYF. The CDR3 coding sequence is TGTGCCAGCAGCTTAAACAGGGTCTACGAGCAGTACTTC.

V usage is TRBV18 and J usage is TRBJ1-1, with D perhaps TRBD1 (5 bases). CDR1 is KGHSH, CDR2 LQKENI, per germline. CDR3 length equals 13 residues. V was pared by 6 bases and J by 2 bases, with 10 bases between. This CDR3 reads CASSAGVNTEAFF. CDR3 coding DNA: TGTGCCAGCTCCGCGGGGGTTAACACTGAAGCTTTCTTT.

This chain joins TRBV19 and TRBJ2-2; TRBD1 might be the D (5 bases). The CDR3 totals 17 residues. CDR1 is LNHDA and CDR2 is SQIVND in the germline V gene (reference sequence). V shed 6 bases and J shed 7 bases, with 24 bases lying between them. In DNA, the CDR3 is TGTGCCAGTAGAGTAAAGGCCGGCAGGGATCGTCTCGGGGAGCTGTTTTTT. This encodes CASRVKAGRDRLGELFF.

The gene calls are TRBV9 and TRBJ2-7; 10 bases are a match to TRBD2. CDR3 length: 15 amino acids. V shed 3 bases and J 5 bases; nucleotides not matched to a gene: 8. Germline V gene sequence: CDR1 SGDLS, CDR2 YYNGEE. Here the CDR3 DNA reads TGTGCCAGCAGCGGTCAGCGGGAGGGCGTCAACGAGCAGTACTTC. It specifies CASSGQREGVNEQYF.

Concerning this clone: At one boundary the junction diverges from the germline segment, which might be a read error. The gene calls are TRBV5-6 and TRBJ2-3; 9 bases agree with TRBD2. CDR1 is SGHDT and CDR2 is YYEEEE in the germline V gene. The CDR3 consists of 15 residues. CDR3 amino acids: CASTLGAGGTDTQYF. CDR3 in DNA: TGTGCCAGCACCTTGGGGGCGGGAGGGACAGATACGCAGTATTTT.

V and J are TRBV5-1 and TRBJ1-2; 7 bases are a match to TRBD1. The CDR3 is 14 amino acids. Germline V CDR1 and CDR2: SGHRS, YFSETQ. V gave up 4 bases and J gave up 4 bases; unmatched junction bases: 7. The CDR3 sequence: CASSIGQARYGYTF. CDR3 nucleotide sequence: TGCGCCAGCAGCATCGGACAGGCCCGCTATGGCTACACCTTC.

J is TRBJ2-7 and V is TRBV5-4, with a possible D match to TRBD1 (7 bases). Germline CDR1 reads SGHNT; CDR2 reads YYREEE (reference sequence). This CDR3 contains 14 residues. V was cut by 4 bases and J by 5 bases, with 16 bases left in between. CDR3 residues: CASSLPGDSHEQYF. CDR3 in DNA: TGTGCCAGCAGCCTCCCGGGGGACAGCCACGAGCAGTACTTC. The variable domain in full, completed from reference TRBV5-4 and TRBJ2-7, reads ETGVTQSPTHLIKTRGQQVTLRCSSQSGHNTVSWYQQALGQGPQFIFQYYREEENGRGNFPPRFSGLQFPNYSSELNVNALELDDSALYLCASSLPGDSHEQYFGPGTRLTVT.

The CDR3 DNA reads as TGTGCCAGCGCCCCGAGGGTGTCGGAGACCCAGTACTTC. Translating it yields CASAPRVSETQYF. J is TRBJ2-5 and V is TRBV9; a weak D match, TRBD2 (5 bases). Germline CDR1 and CDR2: SGDLS and YYNGEE. Trimming removed 7 bases from V and 5 bases from J, with 15 bases in between. This CDR3 is built from 13 residues.

V usage is TRBV9 and J usage is TRBJ2-7, with unresolved D. The length of the CDR3 is 12 residues. Trimming shortened V by 7 bases and J by 3 bases, and 11 bases separated the two germline ends. CDR1 and CDR2 from the germline V gene are SGDLS and YYNGEE. Written as DNA, the CDR3 is TGTGCCAGCGGGCGAGACCACTACGAGCAGTACTTC. Encoded protein: CASGRDHYEQYF.

V usage is TRBV30 and J usage is TRBJ1-1; D may be TRBD1 (5 bases). The CDR3 sequence is 13 residues long. The germline V gene has CDR1 GTSNPN and CDR2 SVGIG (reference sequence). Trimming shortened V by 3 bases and J by 4 bases, and 12 bases separated the two germline ends. The CDR3 loop is CAWRVGGVTEAFF. Here the CDR3 DNA reads TGTGCCTGGAGGGTCGGGGGGGTCACTGAAGCTTTCTTT.

The gene calls are TRBV10-3 and TRBJ2-7, with TRBD2 as a possible D gene (5 bases). Trimming took off 2 bases at V and 3 bases at J, with 14 bases between the two ends. The CDR3 totals 15 residues. Per germline, CDR1 ENHRY and CDR2 SYGVKD. CDR3 sequence reads: CAISEGLEALYEQYF. In DNA form, the CDR3 reads TGTGCCATCAGTGAGGGGTTGGAGGCGCTCTACGAGCAGTACTTC.

The rearrangement uses TRBV29-1 and TRBJ1-1; the match to TRBD1 covers 9 bases. Per germline, CDR1 SQVTM and CDR2 ANQGSEA. With V trimmed by 3 bases and J by 4 bases, 9 bases remained unmatched. The CDR3 extends over 15 amino acids. CDR3 protein: CSVEGTGRGSTEAFF. In DNA, the CDR3 is TGCAGCGTTGAGGGGACAGGGCGGGGTTCCACTGAAGCTTTCTTT.

The rearrangement uses TRBV7-9 and TRBJ1-1; D is perhaps TRBD1 (6 bases). This CDR3 contains 15 residues. The V gene's germline CDR1 is SEHNR and CDR2 FQNEAQ (reference sequence). Deletions cut 5 bases from V and 5 bases from J, with 18 bases between. The CDR3 reads CASSTGGLGVTEAFF. The DNA for the CDR3 is TGTGCCAGCAGCACCGGGGGGCTCGGGGTGACTGAAGCTTTCTTT.

The chain is built from TRBV2 and TRBJ2-2, with 13 bases that match TRBD2. This CDR3 has 18 amino acids. Trimming removed 5 bases from V and 4 bases from J; junction bases left unmatched: 10. Germline CDR1 SNHLY, CDR2 FYNNEI. Here the CDR3 reads CASSPTGLAGVTTGELFF. CDR3 DNA sequence: TGTGCCAGCAGTCCGACAGGACTAGCGGGGGTTACCACCGGGGAGCTGTTTTTT. Complete variable domain (other parts from reference TRBV2 and TRBJ2-2): EPEVTQTPSHQVTQMGQEVILRCVPISNHLYFYWYRQILGQKVEFLVSFYNNEISEKSEIFDDQFSVERPDGSNFTLKIRSTKLEDSAMYFCASSPTGLAGVTTGELFFGEGSRLTVL.

V is TRBV7-2 and J is TRBJ2-7, with TRBD2 matching over 14 bases. The CDR3 has 16 amino acids. Germline V gives CDR1 SGHTA, CDR2 FQGNSA. V lost 7 bases and J lost 9; bases outside the gene matches: 14. CDR3 nucleotides: TGTGCCAGCATCGGCCCCGGGACTAGCGGGAGTGGGGGGCAGTACTTC. This translates into CASIGPGTSGSGGQYF.